The entry below describes one T cell receptor (beta chain). CDR1 is SGHRS, CDR2 YFSETQ, per germline. The CDR3 sequence is 14 residues long. Trimming pared 0 bases from V and 4 bases from J, leaving 7 bases between. TCRdb passed the 5' RACE reads through MiXCR, listing each CDR3 protein once. The sample consists of 550,000 to 700,000 distinct CDR3 sequences, 21% of them appearing once. The data derive from a study of identical twins. The same data also went into a second study, on T cells expressing NK-cell markers. As that study records: In a handful of donors, these clonotypes also led the CD3+CD56-NKG2C+ fraction.

The clonotype was recovered from a woman under 30 in good health. The chain is built from TRBV5-1 and TRBJ1-4, with a possible D match to TRBD1 (6 bases). Sequencing was carried out using PBMCs. The CDR3 nucleotides are TGCGCCAGCAGCTTGGGACAGGTTAATGAAAAACTGTTTTTT. This encodes CASSLGQVNEKLFF.